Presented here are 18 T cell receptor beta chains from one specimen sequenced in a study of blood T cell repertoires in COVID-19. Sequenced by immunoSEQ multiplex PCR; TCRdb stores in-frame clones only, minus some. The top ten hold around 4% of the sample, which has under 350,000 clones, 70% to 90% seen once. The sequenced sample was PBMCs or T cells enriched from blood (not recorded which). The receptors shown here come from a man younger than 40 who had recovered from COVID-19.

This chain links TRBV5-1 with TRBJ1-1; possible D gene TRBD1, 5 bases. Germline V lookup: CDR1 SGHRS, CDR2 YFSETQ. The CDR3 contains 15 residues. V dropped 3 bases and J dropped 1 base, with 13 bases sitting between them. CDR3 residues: CASSSDPQANTEAFF. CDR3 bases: TGCGCCAGCAGCTCAGACCCACAGGCGAACACTGAAGCTTTCTTT.

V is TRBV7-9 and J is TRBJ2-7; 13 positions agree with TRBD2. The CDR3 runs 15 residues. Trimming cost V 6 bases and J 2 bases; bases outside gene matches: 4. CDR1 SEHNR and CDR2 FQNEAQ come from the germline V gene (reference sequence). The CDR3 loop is CASSGGLAGTYEQYF. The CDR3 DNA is TGTGCCAGCAGTGGGGGACTAGCGGGAACCTACGAGCAGTACTTC. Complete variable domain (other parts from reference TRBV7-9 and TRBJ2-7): DTGVSQNPRHKITKRGQNVTFRCDPISEHNRLYWYRQTLGQGPEFLTYFQNEAQLEKSRLLSDRFSAERPKGSFSTLEIQRTEQGDSAMYLCASSGGLAGTYEQYFGPGTRLTVT.

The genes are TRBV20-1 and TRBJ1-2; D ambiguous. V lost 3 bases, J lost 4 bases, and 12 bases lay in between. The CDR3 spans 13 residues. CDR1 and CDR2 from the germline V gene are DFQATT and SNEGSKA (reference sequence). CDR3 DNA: TGCAGTGCTAGTAGTGCGGAACTCTATGGCTACACCTTC. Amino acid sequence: CSASSAELYGYTF.

The CDR3 here is CASSLGQSRTDTQYF. As DNA, the CDR3 is TGCGCCAGCAGCCTGGGACAATCTCGCACAGATACGCAGTATTTT. The genes are TRBV5-1 and TRBJ2-3; tentative D call: TRBD1 (6 bases). V was trimmed by 4 bases and J by 1 base, leaving 13 bases between them. Germline V gene sequence: CDR1 SGHRS, CDR2 YFSETQ. This CDR3 region has 15 residues.

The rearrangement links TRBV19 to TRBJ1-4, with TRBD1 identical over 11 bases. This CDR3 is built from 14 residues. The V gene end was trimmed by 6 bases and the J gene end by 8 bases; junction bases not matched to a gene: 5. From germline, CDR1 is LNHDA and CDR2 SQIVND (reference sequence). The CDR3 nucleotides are TGTGCCAGTAGCTTGGACAGGGGGCAGGAAAAACTGTTTTTT. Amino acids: CASSLDRGQEKLFF. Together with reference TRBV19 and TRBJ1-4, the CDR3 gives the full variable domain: DGGITQSPKYLFRKEGQNVTLSCEQNLNHDAMYWYRQDPGQGLRLIYYSQIVNDFQKGDIAEGYSVSREKKESFPLTVTSAQKNPTAFYLCASSLDRGQEKLFFGSGTQLSVL.

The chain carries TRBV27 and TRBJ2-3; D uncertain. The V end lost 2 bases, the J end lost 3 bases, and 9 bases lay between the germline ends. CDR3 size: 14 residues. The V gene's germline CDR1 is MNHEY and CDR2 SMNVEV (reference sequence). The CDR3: CASSLNSFTDTQYF. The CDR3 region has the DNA TGTGCCAGCAGTTTAAACAGCTTTACAGATACGCAGTATTTT.

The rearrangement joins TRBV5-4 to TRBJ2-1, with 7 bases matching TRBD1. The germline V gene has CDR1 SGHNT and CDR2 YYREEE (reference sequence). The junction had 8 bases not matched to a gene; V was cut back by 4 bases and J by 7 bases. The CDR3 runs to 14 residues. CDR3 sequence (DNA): TGTGCCAGCAGCCTTACAGGGGCGAGGAATGAGCAGTTCTTC. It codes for CASSLTGARNEQFF.

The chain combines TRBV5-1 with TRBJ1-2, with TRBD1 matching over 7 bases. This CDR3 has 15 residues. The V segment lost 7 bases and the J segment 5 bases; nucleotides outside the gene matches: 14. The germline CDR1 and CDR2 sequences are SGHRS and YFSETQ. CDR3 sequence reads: CASGDHTGQKYGYTF. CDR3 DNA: TGCGCCAGCGGCGATCACACGGGACAGAAATATGGCTACACCTTC.

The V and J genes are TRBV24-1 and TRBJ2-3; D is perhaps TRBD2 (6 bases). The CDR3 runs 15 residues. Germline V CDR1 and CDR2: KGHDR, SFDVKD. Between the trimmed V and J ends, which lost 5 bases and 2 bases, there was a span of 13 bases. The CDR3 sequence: CATSGAGSATDTQYF. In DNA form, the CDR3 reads TGTGCCACCAGTGGGGCGGGGTCGGCCACAGATACGCAGTATTTT.

In nucleotides, the CDR3 is TGTGCCAGCAGCGCAAGCAGGGAAAAACTGTTTTTT. Amino acid sequence: CASSASREKLFF. V gene TRBV7-9 combines with J gene TRBJ1-4, with no clear D. The CDR3 loop spans 12 amino acids. Per the germline V gene, CDR1 is SEHNR and CDR2 is FQNEAQ (reference sequence). V was trimmed by 5 bases and J by 8 bases, leaving 9 bases between them.

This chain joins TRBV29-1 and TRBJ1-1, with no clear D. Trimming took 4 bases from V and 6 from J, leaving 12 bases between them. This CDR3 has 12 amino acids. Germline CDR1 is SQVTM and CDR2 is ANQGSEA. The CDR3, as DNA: TGCAGCGTTGCCCAGTCTGAGGCTGAAGCTTTCTTT. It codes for CSVAQSEAEAFF. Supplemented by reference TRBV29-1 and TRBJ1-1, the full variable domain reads SAVISQKPSRDICQRGTSLTIQCQVDSQVTMMFWYRQQPGQSLTLIATANQGSEATYESGFVIDKFPISRPNLTFSTLTVSNMSPEDSSIYLCSVAQSEAEAFFGQGTRLTVV.

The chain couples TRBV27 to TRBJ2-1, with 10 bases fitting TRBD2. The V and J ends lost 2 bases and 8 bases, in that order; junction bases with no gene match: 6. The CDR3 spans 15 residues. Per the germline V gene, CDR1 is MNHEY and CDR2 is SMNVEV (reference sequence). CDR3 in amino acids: CASSLRLAGADEQFF. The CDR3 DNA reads TGTGCCAGCAGTTTACGGCTAGCGGGGGCAGATGAGCAGTTCTTC.

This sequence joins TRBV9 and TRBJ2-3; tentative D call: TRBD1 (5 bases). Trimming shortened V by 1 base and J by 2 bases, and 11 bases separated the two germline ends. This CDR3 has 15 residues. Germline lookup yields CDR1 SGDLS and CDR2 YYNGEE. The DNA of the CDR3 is TGTGCCAGCAGCGTAAGGGGTTACCTCACAGATACGCAGTATTTT. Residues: CASSVRGYLTDTQYF. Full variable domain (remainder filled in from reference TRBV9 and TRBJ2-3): DSGVTQTPKHLITATGQRVTLRCSPRSGDLSVYWYQQSLDQGLQFLIQYYNGEERAKGNILERFSAQQFPDLHSELNLSSLELGDSALYFCASSVRGYLTDTQYFGPGTRLTVL.

Written as DNA, the CDR3 is TGTGCCAGCAGCCCATGGACAAGCCGGCATGAGCAGTACTTC. It yields the protein CASSPWTSRHEQYF. V is TRBV21-1 and J is TRBJ2-7; the D call of TRBD1 is as the table states it, not checked on the DNA. TRBV21-1 is a documented pseudogene. The CDR3 sequence is 14 residues long.

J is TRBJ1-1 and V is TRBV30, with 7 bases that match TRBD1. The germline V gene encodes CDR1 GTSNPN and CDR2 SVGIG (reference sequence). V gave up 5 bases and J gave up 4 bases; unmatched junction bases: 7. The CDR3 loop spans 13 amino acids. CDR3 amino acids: CAWGRGPVTEAFF. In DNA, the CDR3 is TGTGCCTGGGGAAGGGGGCCGGTCACTGAAGCTTTCTTT.

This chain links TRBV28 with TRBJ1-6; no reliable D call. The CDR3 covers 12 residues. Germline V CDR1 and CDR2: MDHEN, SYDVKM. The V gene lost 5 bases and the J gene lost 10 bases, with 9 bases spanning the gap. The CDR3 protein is CASSPLGSPLHF. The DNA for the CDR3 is TGTGCCAGCAGTCCCCTGGGCTCACCCCTCCACTTT. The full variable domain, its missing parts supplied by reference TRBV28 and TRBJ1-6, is DVKVTQSSRYLVKRTGEKVFLECVQDMDHENMFWYRQDPGLGLRLIYFSYDVKMKEKGDIPEGYSVSREKKERFSLILESASTNQTSMYLCASSPLGSPLHFGNGTRLTVT.

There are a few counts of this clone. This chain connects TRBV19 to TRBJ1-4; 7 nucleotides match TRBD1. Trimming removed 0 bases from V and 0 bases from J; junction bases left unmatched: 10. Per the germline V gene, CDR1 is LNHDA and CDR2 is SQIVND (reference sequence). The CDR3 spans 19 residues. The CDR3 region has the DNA TGTGCCAGTAGTATAGATCAGGGGGGTTCGGCAGCAACTAATGAAAAACTGTTTTTT. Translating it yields CASSIDQGGSAATNEKLFF.

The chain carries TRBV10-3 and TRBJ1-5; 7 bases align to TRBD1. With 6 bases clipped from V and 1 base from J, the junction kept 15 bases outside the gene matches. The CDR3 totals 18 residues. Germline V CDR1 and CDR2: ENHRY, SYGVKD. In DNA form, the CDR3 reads TGTGCCATCAGCCGACAGGGTCCCCCAGGAGGGAGCAATCAGCCCCAGCATTTT. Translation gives CAISRQGPPGGSNQPQHF.